The rows below give T cell receptor beta chains drawn from one sample of a study of cytomegalovirus exposure and HLA in healthy donors. Measured with immunoSEQ multiplex PCR; TCRdb has only the in-frame clones, and not every one. The sample shows more than 200,000 clones, approximately 81% of them seen only once. Sequencing used PBMCs. The receptors come from a human donor in good health. Both conserved end residues are part of each CDR3. D genes are given only for firm matches. The listing skips clone size in some rows; elsewhere it reads once, few, many or a size class.

j_call	clone_size	cdr3_length	d_call	v_call	cdr3_nt	cdr3_aa
TRBJ2-5	-	18	-	TRBV28	TGTGCCAGCAGTCCCCCGCCGGGACAAAGCAGAACCAAAGAGACCCAGTACTTC	CASSPPPGQSRTKETQYF
TRBJ2-5	-	14	-	TRBV5-6	TGTGCCAGCAGCTTGGGACGGGATCGGGAGACCCAGTACTTC	CASSLGRDRETQYF
TRBJ1-4	-	16	-	TRBV30	TGTGCCTGGGCTTACCTACCAGGGATCCCTAATGAAAAACTGTTTTTT	CAWAYLPGIPNEKLFF
TRBJ2-7	few	15	TRBD1	TRBV19	TGTGCCAGTACCAACCGGGACAGCGGATCCTACGAGCAGTACTTC	CASTNRDSGSYEQYF
TRBJ1-2	-	13	-	TRBV28	TGTGCCAGTAACAGGGCCCTTACCTATGGCTACACCTTC	CASNRALTYGYTF
TRBJ1-4	-	16	-	TRBV18	TGTGCCAGCTCACCACCTTCAATGAGGTCTAATGAAAAACTGTTTTTT	CASSPPSMRSNEKLFF
TRBJ2-6	-	17	-	TRBV7-2	TGTGCCAGCAGCTTCGTTGAGGCGGTCTCTGGGGCCAACGTCCTGACTTTC	CASSFVEAVSGANVLTF
TRBJ2-1	few	16	TRBD2	TRBV4-1	TGCGCCAGCAGCCAGGGACTAGCGGGAGGATGGGATGAGCAGTTCTTC	CASSQGLAGGWDEQFF
TRBJ2-7	-	17	TRBD2	TRBV4-1	TGCGCCAGCAGCCAAGGTGTCTTAGCGGGAGGGCCAAACGAGCAGTACTTC	CASSQGVLAGGPNEQYF
TRBJ2-5	-	13	-	TRBV18	TGTGCCAGCTCACCAAACAGGGTTGAGACCCAGTACTTC	CASSPNRVETQYF
TRBJ1-3	-	13	-	TRBV2	TGTGCCAGCAGTGAAGTTATCGGAAACACCATATATTTT	CASSEVIGNTIYF
TRBJ2-7	once	14	TRBD1	TRBV5-4	TGTGCCAGCAGCGGACCGGGACAGCCCTACGAGCAGTACTTC	CASSGPGQPYEQYF
TRBJ2-7	once	15	TRBD1	TRBV5-3	TGTGCCAGAAGCTTGGGACAGGGGGTTTCCTACGAGCAGTACTTC	CARSLGQGVSYEQYF
TRBJ1-2	few	17	-	TRBV7-9	TGTGCCAGCAGCTTAGATTCCGCAGGGCGGAAGAACTATGGCTACACCTTC	CASSLDSAGRKNYGYTF
TRBJ1-5	-	16	-	TRBV29-1	TGCAGCGTTGCTTTCGGAGGGCGGGGGAGCAATCAGCCCCAGCATTTT	CSVAFGGRGSNQPQHF
TRBJ1-5	-	18	TRBD1	TRBV27	TGTGCCAGCAGTAAGGGGACAGGGCCACGGTATAGCAATCAGCCCCAGCATTTT	CASSKGTGPRYSNQPQHF
TRBJ2-1	once	15	TRBD2	TRBV27	TGTGCCAGCAGGGTGACTAGCGGGAGCCCAAATGAGCAGTTCTTC	CASRVTSGSPNEQFF
TRBJ2-3	few	14	TRBD2	TRBV18	TGTGCCAGCTCATTAGCGGGAGCAGGAGATACGCAGTATTTT	CASSLAGAGDTQYF
TRBJ2-3	-	16	TRBD2	TRBV6-5	TGTGCCAGCAGTTACGCAGCGGGATCTAGCACAGATACGCAGTATTTT	CASSYAAGSSTDTQYF
TRBJ2-7	-	13	-	TRBV2	TGTGCCAGCAGCATAAATCAGGGCTACGAGCAGTACTTC	CASSINQGYEQYF
TRBJ2-7	-	14	-	TRBV11-3	TGTGCCAGCAGCATAGGGGGGGGTAGCTACGAGCAGTACTTC	CASSIGGGSYEQYF
TRBJ2-6	-	19	-	TRBV19	TGTGCCAGTACGGGGATAGGGCTCTCGATTTTGGCTGGGGCCAACGTCCTGACTTTC	CASTGIGLSILAGANVLTF
TRBJ2-7	-	14	-	TRBV19	TGTGCCAGTACCATGCAAGCGGGCTACTACGAGCAGTACTTC	CASTMQAGYYEQYF
TRBJ2-7	few	14	TRBD2	TRBV5-1	TGCGCCAGCAGCTGGGGCGGGGGGACCTACGAGCAGTACTTC	CASSWGGGTYEQYF
TRBJ2-7	few	14	-	TRBV5-4	TGTGCCAGCAGCTCGCCCCGGGGTCACGGCGAGCAGTACTTC	CASSSPRGHGEQYF
TRBJ1-6	once	14	-	TRBV28	TGTGCCAGCATTTCCGGACAGTTTAATTCACCCCTCCACTTT	CASISGQFNSPLHF
TRBJ1-2	-	14	-	TRBV19	TGTGCCAGTAGTATCCTTATTACTAACTATGGCTACACCTTC	CASSILITNYGYTF
TRBJ2-3	-	16	TRBD2	TRBV6-5	TGTGCCAGCAGTTACCGGACACCGGGACTAGCGGATACGCAGTATTTT	CASSYRTPGLADTQYF
TRBJ2-7	-	14	-	TRBV5-6	TGTGCCAGCAGAATGGAGGGGTGGCTGTACGAGCAGTACTTC	CASRMEGWLYEQYF
TRBJ2-3	-	18	-	TRBV4-1	TGCGCCAGCAGCCAAGCCCCGACACCCCGCTATAGCACAGATACGCAGTATTTT	CASSQAPTPRYSTDTQYF
TRBJ2-7	-	15	-	TRBV7-9	TGTGCCAGCAGCCCAGCTGGGAAACAGGGTGACGAGCAGTACTTC	CASSPAGKQGDEQYF
TRBJ1-2	-	14	TRBD1	TRBV6-1	TGTGCCAGCAGCTACAACCAGGGGGCGCGGGGCTACACCTTC	CASSYNQGARGYTF
TRBJ1-2	once	11	TRBD1	TRBV6-6	TGTGCCAGCAGTTACTCGGGACAGGGGACCTTC	CASSYSGQGTF
TRBJ2-1	once	12	-	TRBV28	TGTGCCAGCAGCCCCTGGTGGGACAAACGGTTCTTC	CASSPWWDKRFF
TRBJ2-5	-	13	-	TRBV2	TGTGCCAGCAGTCGGGGGACAGACTACGGGCAGTACTTC	CASSRGTDYGQYF
TRBJ1-2	-	17	TRBD1	TRBV5-6	TGTGCCAGCAGCTTGGCCAGCCCGGGACAGGACAACTATGGCTACACCTTC	CASSLASPGQDNYGYTF
TRBJ1-2	-	14	TRBD1	TRBV28	TGTGCCAGTCTCAAGGGGGCAGGGGACTATGGCTACACCTTC	CASLKGAGDYGYTF
TRBJ2-2	-	17	-	TRBV1	TGCACCAGCAGCCAAGGGCCAGGGCTCGTGAGACCCGGGGAGCTGTTTTTT	CTSSQGPGLVRPGELFF
TRBJ2-5	-	18	TRBD2	TRBV5-1	TGCGCCAGCAGCCTGGGACTAGCGGGTTCTCCCCGGGGGGAGACCCAGTACTTC	CASSLGLAGSPRGETQYF
TRBJ2-3	-	16	TRBD2	TRBV5-1	TGCGCCAGCAGCTTGCGCGCGACTAGCAGCACAGATACGCAGTATTTT	CASSLRATSSTDTQYF
TRBJ1-2	-	16	TRBD1	TRBV5-6	TGTGCCAGCACCAACAGGGGGCGTCGAGCTAACTATGGCTACACCTTC	CASTNRGRRANYGYTF
TRBJ2-5	-	15	TRBD2	TRBV5-1	TGCGCCAGCAGCACCGGACTAGCGGGAGCAGAGACCCAGTACTTC	CASSTGLAGAETQYF
TRBJ1-1	-	15	-	TRBV27	TGTGCCAGCAGACCCCAGGGCCGAGGGAACACTGAAGCTTTCTTT	CASRPQGRGNTEAFF
TRBJ1-1	once	16	TRBD1	TRBV28	TGTGCCAGCAGTTCGGGACAGGGTAGGTGGAACACTGAAGCTTTCTTT	CASSSGQGRWNTEAFF
TRBJ1-4	once	16	-	TRBV4-2	TGTGCCAGCAGCCAGGAAGCGACAGACACCTGGGCGGAACTGTTTTTT	CASSQEATDTWAELFF
TRBJ2-7	few	14	TRBD1	TRBV29-1	TGCAGCGCCCAACCGGGACAGGTCCGGGACGAGCAGTACTTC	CSAQPGQVRDEQYF
TRBJ2-6	-	16	TRBD2	TRBV7-2	TGTGCCAGCAGCACGGGACTAGCTGCTGGGGCCAACGTCCTGACTTTC	CASSTGLAAGANVLTF
TRBJ1-1	-	17	TRBD1	TRBV28	TGTGCCAGCAGTTCCGAGGGACAGGGCAGATTTCACACTGAAGCTTTCTTT	CASSSEGQGRFHTEAFF
TRBJ2-7	-	15	-	TRBV5-7	TGTGCCAGCAGCTTGGTTCCTAGCGAGGGCCTCGAGCAGTACTTC	CASSLVPSEGLEQYF
TRBJ2-4	-	15	-	TRBV13	TGTGCCAGCAGCTTGGGGGGGCGGGCCAAAAACATTCAGTACTTC	CASSLGGRAKNIQYF
TRBJ1-1	-	15	-	TRBV19	TGTGCCAGTAGTGTCCCCCCCGGGTTGAACACTGAAGCTTTCTTT	CASSVPPGLNTEAFF
TRBJ2-3	few	15	TRBD2	TRBV7-9	TGTGCCAGCACCCTCTACAGCGGGAAGGCAGATACGCAGTATTTT	CASTLYSGKADTQYF
TRBJ2-7	-	14	TRBD2	TRBV9	TGTGCCAGTTCGCGGGAGGCTCGTACCCCTTTGCAGTACTTC	CASSREARTPLQYF
TRBJ1-5	few	13	-	TRBV6-5	TGTGCCAGCAGACTCGACAACAATCAGCCCCAGCATTTT	CASRLDNNQPQHF
TRBJ1-4	-	15	-	TRBV28	TGTGCCAGCAGTTTCAAGACAGCAACTAATGAAAAACTGTTTTTT	CASSFKTATNEKLFF
TRBJ2-7	-	13	TRBD1	TRBV27	TGTGCCAGCAGTTCGACAGGGATGGGCGAGCAGTACTTC	CASSSTGMGEQYF
TRBJ2-3	-	13	-	TRBV7-9	TGTGCCAGCAGCTTAGAGGGGGTGACTGCGCAGTATTTT	CASSLEGVTAQYF
TRBJ1-1	-	16	-	TRBV18	TGTGCCAGCTCACCAGTTTCCATATACAGGGACACTGAAGCTTTCTTT	CASSPVSIYRDTEAFF
TRBJ1-3	-	13	-	TRBV9	TGTGCCAGCAGTGAGGGTCCTGGAAACACCATATATTTT	CASSEGPGNTIYF
TRBJ2-1	-	15	TRBD1	TRBV7-9	TGTGCCAGCAGCTTAGAAGGGACAGGTAATAATGAGCAGTTCTTC	CASSLEGTGNNEQFF